This note documents a single T cell receptor (beta chain) sequence. Antigen unknown. The data were obtained in a study of T cell responses to AZD1222 COVID-19 vaccine. Overall study results and limits: Repertoires in all cases were sampled only once the peak T cell response had passed. After two AZD1222 doses, spike-specific TCR breadth and depth rose versus day 0. Clonal diversity was possibly underestimated; the donors were predominantly white British and more often female.

The trim removed 2 bases at V and 8 bases at J, leaving 9 bases unmatched. The CDR3 is made up of 14 amino acids. Germline values: CDR1 SGHRS, CDR2 YFSETQ. Sequencing used immunoSEQ multiplex PCR; TCRdb keeps in-frame clones, though not all of them. The table records 150,000 to 250,000 clones, approximately 94% of them present only once. The rearrangement uses TRBV5-1 and TRBJ1-2, with 7 bases lining up with TRBD1. This specimen consisted of peripheral blood, obtained 28 days after the second AZD1222 dose. The clonotype was recovered from an adult who received the AZD1222 COVID-19 vaccine. The CDR3 DNA sequence: TGCGCCAGCAGCTTTGACAGGGAGGCTGTCGGCTACACCTTC. Amino acid sequence: CASSFDREAVGYTF.